The 27 T cell receptor beta chains below come from one sample, sequenced in a study of PD-1 blockade in classical Hodgkin lymphoma. Profiling relied on immunoSEQ multiplex PCR, and the TCRdb table lists in-frame clones only, not all of them. The repertoire consists of about 97,000 clones, with approximately 80% occurring once and the leading ten covering 9.5% to 15%. Patients all relapsed after autologous stem cell transplantation, and there was variation in brentuximab vedotin exposure. The source was peripheral blood mononuclear cells (PBMCs), collected at baseline. The source is a human donor with classical Hodgkin lymphoma.

V and J are TRBV7-2 and TRBJ1-3; D is ambiguous. CDR1 is SGHTA, CDR2 FQGNSA, per germline. The CDR3 is 14 amino acids. Trimming took 0 bases from V and 5 from J, leaving 8 bases between them. The chain's CDR3 is CASSLAGVRNTIYF. The DNA of the CDR3 is TGTGCCAGCAGCTTAGCGGGAGTTCGAAACACCATATATTTT.

The genes are TRBV11-2 and TRBJ2-2, with a weak D call TRBD1 (5 bases). The CDR3 has 15 residues. Deletions cut 0 bases from V and 4 bases from J, with 9 bases between. CDR1 is SGHAT and CDR2 is FQNNGV in the germline V gene. CDR3 DNA: TGTGCCAGCAGCTTAGAGGGCAGGGCCACCGGGGAGCTGTTTTTT. Translating gives CASSLEGRATGELFF.

The chain combines TRBV4-1 with TRBJ2-1; 11 nucleotides agree with TRBD1. This CDR3 region has 15 residues. V lost 3 bases, J lost 8 bases, and 6 bases stayed unmatched. CDR1 and CDR2 (germline): MGHRA, YSYEKL. CDR3 coding DNA: TGCGCCAGCAGCCACGGACAGGGGGCCAGGGATGAGCAGTTCTTC. This codes for CASSHGQGARDEQFF.

CDR3 protein: CASIPDRGASYEQYF. The CDR3 DNA sequence: TGTGCCAGCATTCCGGACAGGGGCGCCTCCTACGAGCAGTACTTC. This sequence joins TRBV2 and TRBJ2-7; 9 bases map to TRBD1. Germline V lookup: CDR1 SNHLY, CDR2 FYNNEI. V trimming: 7 bases; J trimming: 0 bases; junction bases outside the gene matches: 7. This CDR3 contains 15 residues.

This chain joins TRBV16 and TRBJ1-5; D call uncertain. Trimming removed 2 bases from V and 3 bases from J, with 14 bases in between. Germline V gene lookup returns CDR1 KGHSY and CDR2 FQNENV. CDR3 size: 16 residues. This CDR3 reads CASSQALGTLNQPQHF. CDR3 in DNA: TGTGCCAGCAGCCAAGCTTTAGGAACTCTCAATCAGCCCCAGCATTTT.

The chain links TRBV7-9 to TRBJ2-3, with TRBD1 matching over 8 bases. The CDR3 extends over 14 amino acids. V lost 5 bases to trimming and J lost 4 bases; unmatched junction nucleotides: 5. The germline V gene has CDR1 SEHNR and CDR2 FQNEAQ (reference sequence). CDR3 in DNA: TGTGCCAGCAGCCCAGACAGGGGCCCAGATACGCAGTATTTT. Protein: CASSPDRGPDTQYF.

This clone has just a few counts. This sequence joins TRBV28 and TRBJ1-2; 8 bases match TRBD1. V gave up 3 bases and J gave up 6 bases; unmatched junction bases: 6. The V gene's germline CDR1 is MDHEN and CDR2 SYDVKM. The CDR3 runs to 14 residues. DNA for the CDR3: TGTGCCAGCAGTTTGGTCCAGGGGGCGGATGGCTACACCTTC. Its translation: CASSLVQGADGYTF.

Details on this clone: One end of the junction fails to match germline, which may point to a read error. The chain uses TRBV7-2 and TRBJ1-2; D perhaps matches TRBD1 (5 bases). Per germline, CDR1 SGHTA and CDR2 FQGNSA. CDR3 size: 15 residues. DNA of the CDR3: TGTGCCAGCAGCCTAGCAGGGTCCTCGGGCTATGGCTACACCTTC. It specifies CASSLAGSSGYGYTF.

The J gene is TRBJ2-7, the V gene TRBV28, with 11 bases identical to TRBD2. CDR1 is MDHEN, CDR2 SYDVKM, per germline. J was trimmed by 4 bases and V by 7 bases; bases with no gene match: 9. The CDR3 runs 15 residues. This chain's CDR3 is CASTKGTSGIYEQYF. The CDR3 DNA is TGTGCCAGCACCAAAGGGACTAGCGGCATATACGAGCAGTACTTC.

V is TRBV7-9 and J is TRBJ1-6; possibly TRBD1 for D (5 bases). V was cut by 1 base and J by 10 bases, with 11 bases left in between. The germline V gene has CDR1 SEHNR and CDR2 FQNEAQ (reference sequence). The CDR3 sequence is 14 residues long. CDR3 DNA: TGTGCCAGCAGCTTAGGCAGGGCGGGATCACCCCTCCACTTT. This translates into CASSLGRAGSPLHF.

The chain uses TRBV5-1 and TRBJ2-2, with no clear D. Trimming stripped 0 bases from V and 2 bases from J, with 5 bases between. The CDR3 consists of 14 residues. Germline V gene lookup returns CDR1 SGHRS and CDR2 YFSETQ. This CDR3 reads CASSLDYNTGELFF. DNA of the CDR3: TGCGCCAGCAGCTTGGACTATAACACCGGGGAGCTGTTTTTT.

The chain combines TRBV28 with TRBJ1-1; D is unclear. In germline, CDR1 is MDHEN, CDR2 SYDVKM. The CDR3 has 14 amino acids. Trimming removed 4 bases at V and 8 bases at J, with 17 bases between. In DNA, the CDR3 is TGTGCCAGCAGTTCCCCCGTTTGGCGCCCCGAAGCTTTCTTT. Amino acid sequence: CASSSPVWRPEAFF.

The genes are TRBV5-1 and TRBJ1-3; D may be TRBD1 (5 bases). Looked up from germline, CDR1 is SGHRS and CDR2 is YFSETQ. CDR3 size: 15 residues. The V and J ends lost 5 bases and 0 bases respectively, with 12 bases between them. In nucleotides, the CDR3 is TGCGCCAGCAGACAGGCCCCAAGCTCTGGAAACACCATATATTTT. Its translation is CASRQAPSSGNTIYF.

The rearrangement joins TRBV28 to TRBJ1-5; D unresolved. V was trimmed by 2 bases and J by 6 bases, leaving 5 bases between them. This CDR3 region has 12 residues. Germline CDR1 is MDHEN and CDR2 is SYDVKM. CDR3 sequence: CASSLPSQPQHF. The CDR3 DNA is TGTGCCAGCAGTTTACCCAGTCAGCCCCAGCATTTT.

This chain links TRBV7-8 with TRBJ2-7; D is possibly TRBD2 (5 bases). This CDR3 is built from 13 residues. Germline loops: CDR1 SGHVS, CDR2 FQNEAQ. The V gene lost 4 bases and the J gene lost 4 bases, with 11 bases spanning the gap. The CDR3 region has the DNA TGTGCCAGCAGCTACCTCCCGGGGTACGAGCAGTACTTC. It translates to CASSYLPGYEQYF.

The V and J genes are TRBV28 and TRBJ2-1; tentative D call: TRBD1 (6 bases). The CDR3 contains 15 residues. V lost 3 bases and J lost 6, with 15 bases in between. Germline values: CDR1 MDHEN, CDR2 SYDVKM. The CDR3 here is CASSFLVRGGNEQFF. In DNA, the CDR3 is TGTGCCAGCAGTTTCTTGGTTCGAGGGGGCAATGAGCAGTTCTTC.

The CDR3 nucleotides read TGTGCCAGCAGTCGTACAGTTTACTATGGCTACACCTTC. This translates into CASSRTVYYGYTF. This rearrangement joins TRBV28 to TRBJ1-2, with unresolved D. The CDR3 is 13 residues long. Trimming pared 5 bases from V and 3 bases from J, leaving 10 bases between. Germline lookup yields CDR1 MDHEN and CDR2 SYDVKM.

This chain links TRBV2 with TRBJ2-7; D may correspond to TRBD1 or TRBD2 (5 bases each). Germline lookup yields CDR1 SNHLY and CDR2 FYNNEI. CDR3 size: 13 residues. V lost 8 bases and J 3 bases, leaving 14 bases between the germline ends. The CDR3 loop is CASGTGTHYEQYF. For the CDR3, the DNA is TGTGCCAGCGGAACCGGGACCCACTACGAGCAGTACTTC.

The CDR3: CASGPPQGHEQYF. The DNA for the CDR3 is TGTGCCAGCGGTCCCCCTCAGGGCCACGAGCAGTACTTC. V and J are TRBV6-1 and TRBJ2-7; maybe TRBD1 (5 bases). V was trimmed by 8 bases and J by 5 bases, leaving 16 bases between them. The CDR3 covers 13 residues. Germline V gene lookup returns CDR1 MNHNS and CDR2 SASEGT.

The gene calls are TRBV7-9 and TRBJ2-1, with D perhaps matching TRBD1 (5 bases). Trimming shortened V by 3 bases and J by 7 bases, and 7 bases separated the two germline ends. The CDR3 length is 12 residues. Germline values: CDR1 SEHNR, CDR2 FQNEAQ (reference sequence). The CDR3 loop reads CASSFKGNEQFF. In DNA form, the CDR3 reads TGTGCCAGCAGCTTTAAGGGGAATGAGCAGTTCTTC.

This chain connects TRBV6-1 to TRBJ1-4; TRBD1 matches 7 bases. V was pared by 11 bases and J by 3 bases, with 12 bases of the junction left unmatched. Germline assignment: CDR1 MNHNS and CDR2 SASEGT. CDR3 length: 15 residues. CDR3 in amino acids: CAGSQQGPPNEKLFF. DNA of the CDR3: TGTGCCGGCTCTCAACAGGGGCCCCCTAATGAAAAACTGTTTTTT.

This chain connects TRBV10-3 to TRBJ2-3; no definite D call. Trimming pared 4 bases from V and 8 bases from J, leaving 10 bases between. CDR3 length: 12 residues. Per germline, CDR1 ENHRY and CDR2 SYGVKD. The CDR3 nucleotides read TGTGCCATCAGTGGTGTGGCGGCTACGCAGTATTTT. Its translation is CAISGVAATQYF.

The chain uses TRBV5-5 and TRBJ1-3; D is undetermined. V lost 0 bases and J 0 bases, leaving 7 bases between the germline ends. The CDR3 is made up of 15 amino acids. Germline assignment: CDR1 SGHKS and CDR2 YYEKEE (reference sequence). DNA for the CDR3: TGTGCCAGCAGCTTGGGGCGGATCTCTGGAAACACCATATATTTT. Its protein is CASSLGRISGNTIYF.

The chain couples TRBV14 to TRBJ2-5; 15 bases agree with TRBD2. There are 15 residues in the CDR3. Germline V lookup: CDR1 SGHDN, CDR2 FVKESK. The junction had 1 base not matched to a gene; V was cut back by 4 bases and J by 4 bases. CDR3 bases: TGTGCCAGCAGCCGGGGACTAGCGGGGGGAGAGACCCAGTACTTC. It translates to CASSRGLAGGETQYF.

This chain uses TRBV18 with TRBJ2-1; no definite D call. Looked up from germline, CDR1 is KGHSH and CDR2 is LQKENI. CDR3 size: 11 residues. Trimming shortened V by 3 bases and J by 10 bases, and 7 bases separated the two germline ends. The CDR3 sequence is CASSPGSEQFF. As DNA, the CDR3 is TGTGCCAGCTCACCGGGATCAGAGCAGTTCTTC.

CDR3 DNA: TGTGCCAGCAGCTTAGGGCCGGGAGAGACCCAGTACTTC. It encodes CASSLGPGETQYF. The chain couples TRBV7-6 to TRBJ2-5; D gene unclear. Trimming removed 1 base at V and 4 bases at J, with 7 bases between. This CDR3 comprises 13 residues. Germline loops: CDR1 SGHVS, CDR2 FNYEAQ.

The chain recombines TRBV9 with TRBJ2-3; 7 nucleotides match TRBD2. Germline CDR1 is SGDLS and CDR2 is YYNGEE. The CDR3 has 15 amino acids. Trimming took 4 bases from V and 5 from J; bases not matched to a gene: 10. This CDR3 is CASSPLFRGVDTQYF. The CDR3 DNA is TGTGCCAGCAGCCCACTATTCCGGGGGGTAGATACGCAGTATTTT.